A selection of T cell receptor beta chains follows, all from one sample in a study of CD8+ T cells in alopecia areata. Sequencing used immunoSEQ multiplex PCR; TCRdb keeps in-frame clones, though not all of them. This table has around 5,400 clones, less than 65% appearing once. The sample comprised skin. The receptors here all came from a human donor with alopecia areata. Each CDR3 is given with its conserved first and last residue. A D gene is named only where the DNA matches it firmly. Expanded clones get a size class; other rows say once, few or many, or leave the size out.

D gene: TRBD1; clone size: few; J gene: TRBJ2-7; V gene: TRBV29-1; CDR3 protein: CSVAPRDRVYEQYF; CDR3 DNA: TGCAGCGTCGCTCCCCGGGACAGGGTCTACGAGCAGTACTTC
D gene: NA; clone size: once; J gene: TRBJ1-6; V gene: TRBV4-1; CDR3 protein: CASSLGGRNSPLHF; CDR3 DNA: TGCGCCAGCAGCCTCGGGGGCCGCAATTCACCCCTCCACTTT
D gene: NA; clone size: NA; J gene: TRBJ2-7; V gene: TRBV6-5; CDR3 protein: CASSEEGPTYEQYF; CDR3 DNA: TGTGCCAGCAGTGAAGAGGGACCGACCTACGAGCAGTACTTC
D gene: NA; clone size: NA; J gene: TRBJ1-6; V gene: TRBV9; CDR3 protein: CASSVARDLGNSPLHF; CDR3 DNA: TGTGCCAGCAGCGTAGCGAGGGATCTGGGTAATTCACCCCTCCACTTT
D gene: NA; clone size: NA; J gene: TRBJ1-5; V gene: TRBV28; CDR3 protein: CASSFDGSQHF; CDR3 DNA: TGTGCCAGCAGTTTTGACGGATCCCAGCATTTT
D gene: NA; clone size: NA; J gene: TRBJ2-5; V gene: TRBV30; CDR3 protein: CAWALGAQETQYF; CDR3 DNA: TGTGCCTGGGCCCTAGGGGCCCAAGAGACCCAGTACTTC
D gene: NA; clone size: NA; J gene: TRBJ2-1; V gene: TRBV4-1; CDR3 protein: CASSVLYNEQFF; CDR3 DNA: TGCGCCAGCAGCGTGCTGTACAATGAGCAGTTCTTC
D gene: NA; clone size: NA; J gene: TRBJ1-2; V gene: TRBV5-1; CDR3 protein: CASSRTADGYTF; CDR3 DNA: TGCGCCAGCTCACGGACTGCTGATGGCTACACCTTC
D gene: NA; clone size: once; J gene: TRBJ1-5; V gene: TRBV4-1; CDR3 protein: CASSQPGQIQPQHF; CDR3 DNA: TGCGCCAGCAGCCAACCCGGACAGATCCAGCCCCAGCATTTT
D gene: NA; clone size: NA; J gene: TRBJ2-3; V gene: TRBV7-9; CDR3 protein: CASGAYTQYF; CDR3 DNA: TGTGCCAGCGGAGCATATACGCAGTATTTT
D gene: NA; clone size: few; J gene: TRBJ2-7; V gene: TRBV6-6; CDR3 protein: CASSYSSLGSYEQYF; CDR3 DNA: TGTGCCAGCAGTTACTCGTCCCTAGGCTCCTACGAGCAGTACTTC
D gene: NA; clone size: NA; J gene: TRBJ2-1; V gene: TRBV5-1; CDR3 protein: CASVGEKGNEQFF; CDR3 DNA: TGCGCCAGTGTGGGGGAGAAGGGAAATGAGCAGTTCTTC
D gene: NA; clone size: few; J gene: TRBJ2-1; V gene: TRBV29-1; CDR3 protein: CSVEPPQGLTPYNEQFF; CDR3 DNA: TGCAGCGTTGAACCCCCTCAGGGACTGACGCCGTACAATGAGCAGTTCTTC
D gene: NA; clone size: NA; J gene: TRBJ1-5; V gene: TRBV6-6; CDR3 protein: CASREDHQPQHF; CDR3 DNA: TGTGCCAGCAGAGAGGATCATCAGCCCCAGCATTTT
D gene: NA; clone size: few; J gene: TRBJ1-1; V gene: TRBV28; CDR3 protein: CASSSNLGGGRNTEAFF; CDR3 DNA: TGTGCCAGCAGTTCAAACCTGGGTGGGGGGCGGAACACTGAAGCTTTCTTT
D gene: NA; clone size: few; J gene: TRBJ2-7; V gene: TRBV9; CDR3 protein: CASSVRPLYEQYF; CDR3 DNA: TGTGCCAGCAGCGTTAGACCGCTCTACGAGCAGTACTTC
D gene: TRBD1; clone size: few; J gene: TRBJ2-7; V gene: TRBV5-1; CDR3 protein: CASSQAGTGSYEQYF; CDR3 DNA: TGCGCCAGCAGCCAAGCCGGGACAGGGTCCTACGAGCAGTACTTC
D gene: NA; clone size: NA; J gene: TRBJ1-1; V gene: TRBV5-5; CDR3 protein: CASSFVDPYTEAFF; CDR3 DNA: TGTGCCAGCAGCTTCGTGGACCCGTACACTGAAGCTTTCTTT